This TCR beta chain was observed in a study of memory CD4+ T cells and cytomegalovirus serostatus. Across the study: Of the healthy Belgian adults, several were CMV seropositive and around 22 seronegative. Notes on the study in general: About 40% of the 164 known CMV-associated TCRbeta sequences appeared in CD4+ memory.

Turning to this clone: Its antigen is currently unknown.

Between the trimmed V and J ends, which lost 6 bases and 5 bases, there was a span of 12 bases. Germline V gene data show CDR1 as SGHRS and CDR2 as YFSETQ. This CDR3 region has 13 residues. Single viable CD3+CD4+CD8-CD45RO+ cells were sorted as the memory CD4+ T cells. Donors' CMV status reflects serum IgG against pp150, pp28, p38, p52. The repertoire was sequenced with immunoSEQ multiplex PCR; TCRdb's copy has only in-frame clones and lacks some. The data show around 50,000 clones, around 80% seen once. The source material was memory CD4+ T cells from blood. The chain has TRBV5-1 and TRBJ2-1; a weak D match, TRBD1 (7 bases). This receptor was obtained from an adult in good health and CMV-seronegative. Written as DNA, the CDR3 is TGCGCCAGCAAGGAGGGGGCCAACAATGAGCAGTTCTTC. This gives the protein CASKEGANNEQFF.